The next 24 T cell receptor beta chains were all read from a single sample in a study of cytomegalovirus exposure and HLA in healthy donors. 60 Vbeta and 13 Jbeta primers were used in PCR. Repertoires were generated with immunoSEQ multiplex PCR, while TCRdb's copy carries only in-frame clones and drops some. The sample lists under 200,000 clones; 79% were seen once. The specimen sequenced was PBMCs. The receptor source for this set is a woman aged 40 to 55 in good health and CMV-seronegative.

The chain joins TRBV29-1 to TRBJ2-3; the match to TRBD2 covers 15 bases. The CDR3 runs 17 residues. Per germline, CDR1 SQVTM and CDR2 ANQGSEA. Trimming took 2 bases from V and 3 from J; bases not matched to a gene: 6. CDR3 protein: CSVENIGTSGGTDTQYF. In DNA, the CDR3 is TGCAGCGTTGAAAATATCGGGACTAGCGGGGGGACAGATACGCAGTATTTT.

The chain combines TRBV5-1 with TRBJ2-3; D may be TRBD1 (5 bases). This CDR3 comprises 15 residues. From germline, CDR1 is SGHRS and CDR2 YFSETQ. With 0 bases removed from V and 2 bases from J, the gap between germline ends came to 10 bases. The DNA for the CDR3 is TGCGCCAGCAGCTTGGTGGCAGGGTCCACAGATACGCAGTATTTT. Protein sequence: CASSLVAGSTDTQYF. Based on the CDR3 plus reference TRBV5-1 and TRBJ2-3, the full variable domain is KAGVTQTPRYLIKTRGQQVTLSCSPISGHRSVSWYQQTPGQGLQFLFEYFSETQRNKGNFPGRFSGRQFSNSRSEMNVSTLELGDSALYLCASSLVAGSTDTQYFGPGTRLTVL.

The gene calls are TRBV6-5 and TRBJ1-5; D not certain. The CDR3 totals 13 residues. V lost 4 bases and J 2 bases, leaving 6 bases between the germline ends. The germline gives CDR1 MNHEY, CDR2 SVGAGI. The DNA for the CDR3 is TGTGCCAGCAGTTTACGGGGCAATCAGCCCCAGCATTTT. Amino acid sequence: CASSLRGNQPQHF.

The V gene is TRBV29-1, the J gene TRBJ1-2; D is unresolved. CDR1 SQVTM and CDR2 ANQGSEA come from the germline V gene. CDR3 size: 13 residues. Trimming shortened V by 5 bases and J by 7 bases, and 17 bases separated the two germline ends. Here the CDR3 reads CSVQAFSGCGYTF. The CDR3, as DNA: TGCAGCGTTCAGGCTTTTTCTGGGTGTGGCTACACCTTC.

For this clone: Other DNA sequences in this sample translate to the same CDR3. The gene calls are TRBV27 and TRBJ1-1, with 7 bases lining up with TRBD1. The length of the CDR3 is 17 residues. V shed 0 bases and J 0 bases; nucleotides not matched to a gene: 7. The germline V gene has CDR1 MNHEY and CDR2 SMNVEV (reference sequence). The CDR3 loop reads CASSLSRQGGLNTEAFF. The DNA of the CDR3 is TGTGCCAGCAGTTTATCGAGACAGGGTGGTCTGAACACTGAAGCTTTCTTT.

This clone came up a few times. CDR3 residues: CASSHDGTGVAEQYF. DNA of the CDR3: TGCGCCAGCAGCCACGATGGGACAGGGGTAGCCGAGCAGTACTTC. The chain combines TRBV4-3 with TRBJ2-7, with TRBD1 matching over 10 bases. CDR1 LGHNA and CDR2 YSLEER come from the germline V gene. The CDR3 extends over 15 amino acids. The V segment lost 3 bases and the J segment 6 bases; nucleotides outside the gene matches: 8.

CDR3 residues: CASSFTATGLNEKLFF. As DNA, the CDR3 is TGTGCCAGCAGCTTTACAGCGACAGGCCTTAATGAAAAACTGTTTTTT. The V and J genes are TRBV5-6 and TRBJ1-4, with a possible D match to TRBD1 (6 bases). Trimming took off 2 bases at V and 4 bases at J, with 15 bases between the two ends. The CDR3 contains 16 residues. Looked up from germline, CDR1 is SGHDT and CDR2 is YYEEEE.

The V gene is TRBV27, the J gene TRBJ1-1; D is perhaps TRBD1 (5 bases). V dropped 4 bases and J dropped 11 bases, with 11 bases sitting between them. The germline gives CDR1 MNHEY, CDR2 SMNVEV (reference sequence). The CDR3 extends over 11 amino acids. The CDR3 loop reads CASSSAGGAFF. The CDR3 DNA sequence: TGTGCCAGCAGTTCGGCGGGGGGTGCTTTCTTT.

This chain links TRBV27 with TRBJ2-5, with 10 bases matching TRBD2. The V gene end was trimmed by 3 bases and the J gene end by 4 bases; junction bases not matched to a gene: 11. The CDR3 totals 17 residues. In germline, CDR1 is MNHEY, CDR2 SMNVEV (reference sequence). The CDR3 region is CASSFSSSGGASETQYF. CDR3 sequence (DNA): TGTGCCAGCAGTTTCTCCTCAAGCGGGGGGGCGTCAGAGACCCAGTACTTC.

The chain joins TRBV18 to TRBJ2-5, with 8 nucleotides matching TRBD2. The junction had 15 bases not matched to a gene; V was cut back by 2 bases and J by 4 bases. Germline values: CDR1 KGHSH, CDR2 LQKENI. The CDR3 is made up of 18 amino acids. DNA of the CDR3: TGTGCCAGCTCACCAAGGAGAGTAGCGGGACAATTTGGAGAGACCCAGTACTTC. Translating it yields CASSPRRVAGQFGETQYF.

The CDR3 is CASGAGPTNEQFF. The CDR3 nucleotides are TGTGCCAGCGGAGCGGGGCCTACAAATGAGCAGTTCTTC. The genes are TRBV25-1 and TRBJ2-1, with TRBD2 matching over 7 bases. The J segment lost 7 bases and the V segment lost 8 bases, leaving 8 bases of the junction unmatched. Germline-derived CDR1 and CDR2 are MGHDK and SYGVNS. The CDR3 loop spans 13 amino acids. Filled out from reference TRBV25-1 and TRBJ2-1, the complete variable domain reads EADIYQTPRYLVIGTGKKITLECSQTMGHDKMYWYQQDPGMELHLIHYSYGVNSTEKGDLSSESTVSRIRTEHFPLTLESARPSHTSQYLCASGAGPTNEQFFGPGTRLTVL.

The chain has TRBV4-1 and TRBJ1-2, with D hard to call. The CDR3 contains 13 residues. Germline V gene sequence: CDR1 MGHRA, CDR2 YSYEKL. The V and J ends lost 0 bases and 5 bases respectively, with 7 bases between them. CDR3 in DNA: TGCGCCAGCAGCCAAGATGGCAGGTATGGCTACACCTTC. The encoded protein is CASSQDGRYGYTF.

V usage is TRBV28 and J usage is TRBJ1-2, with 7 positions matching TRBD1. The CDR3 length is 13 residues. In germline, CDR1 is MDHEN, CDR2 SYDVKM. The ends lost 6 bases at V and 8 bases at J; junction bases unmatched: 9. The CDR3 sequence: CASRETGLMGYTF. The CDR3 DNA sequence: TGTGCCAGCAGAGAGACAGGGCTTATGGGCTACACCTTC.

The chain has TRBV6-7 and TRBJ1-3, with a tentative D call TRBD1 (5 bases). TRBV6-7 is filed as an ORF, its function uncertain. The V and J ends lost 2 bases and 4 bases respectively, with 12 bases between them. This CDR3 is built from 15 residues. DNA of the CDR3: TGTGCCAGCAGTTACAGGGGAGGACCGGGAAACACCATATATTTT. Encoded protein: CASSYRGGPGNTIYF.

The chain has TRBV9 and TRBJ2-1; 9 positions agree with TRBD1. Per the germline V gene, CDR1 is SGDLS and CDR2 is YYNGEE. This CDR3 is 15 amino acids long. Trimming cost V 0 bases and J 7 bases; bases outside gene matches: 5. CDR3 region: CASSVGGQGTNEQFF. The CDR3 DNA is TGTGCCAGCAGCGTAGGGGGACAGGGTACGAATGAGCAGTTCTTC.

The rearrangement joins TRBV15 to TRBJ2-7, with a possible D match to TRBD2 (6 bases). Germline-derived CDR1 and CDR2 are LNHNV and YYDKDF (reference sequence). This CDR3 has 14 residues. Trimming stripped 6 bases from V and 2 bases from J, with 14 bases between. The CDR3 reads CATSPGGETYEQYF. The CDR3 coding sequence is TGTGCCACCAGTCCAGGAGGGGAGACCTACGAGCAGTACTTC.

Concerning this clone: Other DNA sequences within the sample encode an identical CDR3. CDR3 nucleotide sequence: TGTGCCAGCAGCTCCACAGGGGATAATTCACCCCTCCACTTT. It is translated as CASSSTGDNSPLHF. V usage is TRBV6-5 and J usage is TRBJ1-6, with TRBD1 matching 7 bases. The CDR3 sequence is 14 residues long. The J segment lost 5 bases and the V segment lost 6 bases, leaving 4 bases of the junction unmatched. Germline V gene sequence: CDR1 MNHEY, CDR2 SVGAGI.

The chain's CDR3 is CASSQGSTWDYGYTF. DNA of the CDR3: TGTGCCAGCAGCCAGGGGTCGACCTGGGACTATGGCTACACCTTC. The chain is built from TRBV7-2 and TRBJ1-2; D may be TRBD1 (6 bases). Germline CDR1 is SGHTA and CDR2 is FQGNSA. The CDR3 is 15 amino acids. V was shortened by 5 bases and J by 3 bases, with 16 bases between the two germline ends.

This clone came up a few times. The J gene is TRBJ2-2, the V gene TRBV5-6; 8 nucleotides align to TRBD2. Germline CDR1 reads SGHDT; CDR2 reads YYEEEE. V lost 4 bases and J lost 3; bases outside the gene matches: 8. The CDR3 totals 16 residues. CDR3 protein: CASSPLLRGDTGELFF. The CDR3 DNA follows: TGTGCCAGCAGCCCCCTTTTGCGGGGGGACACCGGGGAGCTGTTTTTT.

V usage is TRBV19 and J usage is TRBJ1-3; D is undetermined. Germline V gene data show CDR1 as LNHDA and CDR2 as SQIVND (reference sequence). The V end was cut by 8 bases, the J end by 2 bases, with 13 bases between. CDR3 length: 14 amino acids. The CDR3 loop reads CASSTSYPGNTIYF. CDR3 in DNA: TGTGCCAGTTCGACATCTTATCCTGGAAACACCATATATTTT. Based on the CDR3 plus reference TRBV19 and TRBJ1-3, the full variable domain is DGGITQSPKYLFRKEGQNVTLSCEQNLNHDAMYWYRQDPGQGLRLIYYSQIVNDFQKGDIAEGYSVSREKKESFPLTVTSAQKNPTAFYLCASSTSYPGNTIYFGEGSWLTVV.

The chain combines TRBV14 with TRBJ1-4; the D gene is possibly TRBD1 (6 bases). The CDR3 length is 17 residues. The V end lost 0 bases, the J end lost 1 base, and 12 bases lay between the germline ends. Per the germline V gene, CDR1 is SGHDN and CDR2 is FVKESK. For the CDR3, the DNA is TGTGCCAGCAGCCAAGAATCCAGACAGGTAACTAATGAAAAACTGTTTTTT. Translating it yields CASSQESRQVTNEKLFF.

Regarding this clone: Its ends do not fully match the called genes, so a read error is possible. The V gene is TRBV27, the J gene TRBJ1-1, with a weak D call TRBD1 (5 bases). Germline assignment: CDR1 MNHEY and CDR2 SMNVEV (reference sequence). The CDR3 is 13 residues long. The CDR3 DNA reads as TGTGCCAGCTATGGGGCCAGGAACACTGGAGCTTTCTTT. Amino acids: CASYGARNTGAFF.

This chain joins TRBV2 and TRBJ2-5; 10 bases agree with TRBD1. Germline CDR1 reads SNHLY; CDR2 reads FYNNEI. Trimming at V came to 6 bases and at J to 2 bases, leaving 9 bases not matched to a gene. This CDR3 spans 16 amino acids. The CDR3 sequence is CASRSKTGGRQETQYF. CDR3 nucleotide sequence: TGTGCCAGCAGATCCAAGACAGGGGGCAGACAAGAGACCCAGTACTTC.

CDR3 bases: TGTGCCAGCAGCCCACTATCGGTCGCCTACAATGAGCAGTTCTTC. Translating gives CASSPLSVAYNEQFF. This chain uses TRBV9 with TRBJ2-1, with D hard to call. Per the germline V gene, CDR1 is SGDLS and CDR2 is YYNGEE. The CDR3 covers 15 residues. Trimming cost V 4 bases and J 2 bases, with 13 bases left between them.